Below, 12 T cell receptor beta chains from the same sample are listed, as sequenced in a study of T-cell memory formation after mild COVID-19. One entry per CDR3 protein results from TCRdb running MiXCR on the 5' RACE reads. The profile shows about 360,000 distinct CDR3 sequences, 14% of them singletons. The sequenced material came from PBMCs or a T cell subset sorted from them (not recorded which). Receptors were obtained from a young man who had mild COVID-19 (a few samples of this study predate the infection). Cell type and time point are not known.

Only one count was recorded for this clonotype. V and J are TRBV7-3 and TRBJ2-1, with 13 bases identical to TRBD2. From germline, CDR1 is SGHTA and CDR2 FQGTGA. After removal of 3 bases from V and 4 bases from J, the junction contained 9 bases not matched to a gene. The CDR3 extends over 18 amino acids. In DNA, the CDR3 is TGTGCCAGCAGCTTCCGGACTAGCGGGGGACGTGGGTACAATGAGCAGTTCTTC. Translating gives CASSFRTSGGRGYNEQFF.

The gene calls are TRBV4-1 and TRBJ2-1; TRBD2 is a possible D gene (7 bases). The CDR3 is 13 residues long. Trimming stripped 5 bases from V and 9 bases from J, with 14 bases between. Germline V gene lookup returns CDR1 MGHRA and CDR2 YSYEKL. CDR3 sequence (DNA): TGCGCCAGCAGCTCCGGGGGGCTGGGTGAGCAGTTCTTC. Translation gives CASSSGGLGEQFF.

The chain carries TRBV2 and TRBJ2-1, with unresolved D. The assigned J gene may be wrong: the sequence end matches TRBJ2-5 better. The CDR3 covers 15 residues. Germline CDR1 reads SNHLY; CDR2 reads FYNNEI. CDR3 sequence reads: CASSEGFPDQETQYF. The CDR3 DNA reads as TGTGCCAGCAGTGAAGGTTTTCCTGACCAAGAGACCCAGTACTTC.

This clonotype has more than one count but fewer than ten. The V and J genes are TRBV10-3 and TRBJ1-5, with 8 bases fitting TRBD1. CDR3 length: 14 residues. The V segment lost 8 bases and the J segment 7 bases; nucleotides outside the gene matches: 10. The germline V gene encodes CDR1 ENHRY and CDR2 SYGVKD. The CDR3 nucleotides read TGTGCCATCTCAGCGTCAGGGGGCCGACAGCCCCAGCATTTT. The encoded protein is CAISASGGRQPQHF.

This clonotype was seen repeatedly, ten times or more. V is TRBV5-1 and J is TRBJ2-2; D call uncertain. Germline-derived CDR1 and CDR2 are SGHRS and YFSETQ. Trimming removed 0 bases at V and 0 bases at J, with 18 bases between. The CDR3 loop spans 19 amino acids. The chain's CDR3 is CASSLAARVTIANTGELFF. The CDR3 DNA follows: TGCGCCAGCAGCTTGGCCGCTAGGGTAACCATCGCGAACACCGGGGAGCTGTTTTTT.

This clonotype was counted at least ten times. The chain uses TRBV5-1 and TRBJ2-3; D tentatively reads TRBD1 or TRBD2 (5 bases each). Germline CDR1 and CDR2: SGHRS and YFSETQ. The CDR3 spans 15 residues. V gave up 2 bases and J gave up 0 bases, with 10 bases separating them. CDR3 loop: CASSLLGDSTDTQYF. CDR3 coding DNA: TGCGCCAGCAGCTTATTGGGGGATAGCACAGATACGCAGTATTTT.

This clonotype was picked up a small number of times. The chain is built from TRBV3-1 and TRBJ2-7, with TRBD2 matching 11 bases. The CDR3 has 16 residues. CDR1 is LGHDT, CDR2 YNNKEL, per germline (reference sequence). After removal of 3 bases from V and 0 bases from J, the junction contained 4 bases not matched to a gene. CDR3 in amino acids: CASSHLAGGPSYEQYF. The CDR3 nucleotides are TGTGCCAGCAGCCACCTAGCGGGGGGACCCTCCTACGAGCAGTACTTC.

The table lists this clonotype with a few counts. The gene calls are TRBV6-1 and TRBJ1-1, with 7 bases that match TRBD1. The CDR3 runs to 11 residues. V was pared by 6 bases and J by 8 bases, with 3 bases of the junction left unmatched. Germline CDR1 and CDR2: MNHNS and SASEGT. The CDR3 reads CASSAGQEAFF. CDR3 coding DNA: TGTGCCAGCAGCGCGGGACAGGAAGCTTTCTTT.

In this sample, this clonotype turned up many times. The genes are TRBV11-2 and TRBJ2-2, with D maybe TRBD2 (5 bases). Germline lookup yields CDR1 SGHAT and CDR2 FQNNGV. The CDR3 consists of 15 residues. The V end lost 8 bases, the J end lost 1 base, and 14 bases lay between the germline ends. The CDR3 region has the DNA TGTGCCAGCCGATCGCCGGGGAGGAACACCGGGGAGCTGTTTTTT. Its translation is CASRSPGRNTGELFF.

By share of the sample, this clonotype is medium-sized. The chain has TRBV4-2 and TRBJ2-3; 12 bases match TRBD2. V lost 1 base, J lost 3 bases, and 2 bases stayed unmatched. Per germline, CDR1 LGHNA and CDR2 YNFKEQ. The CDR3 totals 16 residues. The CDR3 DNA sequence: TGTGCCAGCAGCCAAGCACTAGCGGGGGGTACAGATACGCAGTATTTT. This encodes CASSQALAGGTDTQYF.

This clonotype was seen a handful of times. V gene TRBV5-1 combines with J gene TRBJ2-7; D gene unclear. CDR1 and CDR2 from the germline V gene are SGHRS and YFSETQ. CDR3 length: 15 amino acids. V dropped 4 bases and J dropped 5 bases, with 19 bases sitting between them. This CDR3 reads CASSLGRPVEDEQYV. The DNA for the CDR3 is TGCGCCAGCAGCCTGGGCCGGCCGGTGGAAGACGAGCAGTACGTC.

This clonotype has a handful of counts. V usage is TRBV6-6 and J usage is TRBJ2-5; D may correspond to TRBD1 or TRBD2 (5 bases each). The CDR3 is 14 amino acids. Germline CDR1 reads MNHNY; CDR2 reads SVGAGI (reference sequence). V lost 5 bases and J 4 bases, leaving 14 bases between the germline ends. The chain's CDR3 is CASSLPRDGETQYF. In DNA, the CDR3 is TGTGCCAGCAGTCTCCCCCGGGACGGAGAGACCCAGTACTTC.